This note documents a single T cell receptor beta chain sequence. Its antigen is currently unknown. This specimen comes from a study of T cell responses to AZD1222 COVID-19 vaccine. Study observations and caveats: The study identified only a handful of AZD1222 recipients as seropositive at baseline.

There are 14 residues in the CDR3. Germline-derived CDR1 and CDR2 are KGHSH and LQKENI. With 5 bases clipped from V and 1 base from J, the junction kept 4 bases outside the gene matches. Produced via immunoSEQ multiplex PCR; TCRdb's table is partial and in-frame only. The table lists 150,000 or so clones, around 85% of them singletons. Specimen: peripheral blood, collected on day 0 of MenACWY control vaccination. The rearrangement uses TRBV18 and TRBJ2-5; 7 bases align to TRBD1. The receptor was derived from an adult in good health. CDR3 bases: TGTGCCAGCTCAGCTGACAGGGTCCAAGAGACCCAGTACTTC. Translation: CASSADRVQETQYF.